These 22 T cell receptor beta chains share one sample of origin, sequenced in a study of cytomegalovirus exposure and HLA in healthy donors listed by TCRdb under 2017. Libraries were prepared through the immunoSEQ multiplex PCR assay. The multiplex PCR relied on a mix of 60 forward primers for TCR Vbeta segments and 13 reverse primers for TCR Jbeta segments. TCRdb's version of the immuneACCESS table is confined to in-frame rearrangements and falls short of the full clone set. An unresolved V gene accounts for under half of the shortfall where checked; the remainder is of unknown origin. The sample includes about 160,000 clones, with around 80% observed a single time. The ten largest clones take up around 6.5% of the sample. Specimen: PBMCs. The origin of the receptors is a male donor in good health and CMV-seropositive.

Here the CDR3 DNA reads TGCGCCAGCAGCGTACAGGGGGCAGATGGAAACACCATATATTTT. As protein: CASSVQGADGNTIYF. V gene TRBV5-1 combines with J gene TRBJ1-3; 9 bases line up with TRBD1. This CDR3 comprises 15 residues. V lost 4 bases and J lost 3; bases outside the gene matches: 5. In germline, CDR1 is SGHRS, CDR2 YFSETQ.

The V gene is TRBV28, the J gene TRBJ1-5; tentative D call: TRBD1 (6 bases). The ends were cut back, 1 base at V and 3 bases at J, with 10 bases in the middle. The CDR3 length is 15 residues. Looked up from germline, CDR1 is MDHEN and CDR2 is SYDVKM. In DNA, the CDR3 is TGTGCCAGCAGTTTATTGTCAGGGGACAATCAGCCCCAGCATTTT. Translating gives CASSLLSGDNQPQHF.

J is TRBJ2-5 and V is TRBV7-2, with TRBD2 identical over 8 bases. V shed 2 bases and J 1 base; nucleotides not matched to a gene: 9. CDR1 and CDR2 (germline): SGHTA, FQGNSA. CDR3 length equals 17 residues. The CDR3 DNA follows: TGTGCCAGCAGCTTACCCTTAGCGGGATACCTCCAAGAGACCCAGTACTTC. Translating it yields CASSLPLAGYLQETQYF.

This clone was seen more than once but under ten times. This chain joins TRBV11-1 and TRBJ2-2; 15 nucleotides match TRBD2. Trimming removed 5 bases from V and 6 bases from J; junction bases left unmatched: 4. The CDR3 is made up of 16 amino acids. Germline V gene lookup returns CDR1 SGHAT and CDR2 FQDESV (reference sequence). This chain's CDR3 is CASSQGLAGGAGELFF. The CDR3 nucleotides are TGTGCCAGCAGCCAAGGACTAGCGGGAGGGGCCGGGGAGCTGTTTTTT.

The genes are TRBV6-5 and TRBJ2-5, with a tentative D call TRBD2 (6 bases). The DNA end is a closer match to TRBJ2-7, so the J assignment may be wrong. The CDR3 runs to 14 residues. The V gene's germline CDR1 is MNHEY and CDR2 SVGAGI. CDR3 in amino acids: CASSSYGSSYEQYF. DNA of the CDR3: TGTGCCAGCAGTTCATACGGGAGCTCCTACGAGCAGTACTTC.

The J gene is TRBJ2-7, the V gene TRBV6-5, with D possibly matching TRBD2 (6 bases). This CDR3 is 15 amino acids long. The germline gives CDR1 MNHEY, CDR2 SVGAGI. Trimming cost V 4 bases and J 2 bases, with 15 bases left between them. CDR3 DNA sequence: TGTGCCAGCAGTTCTACCGGGACTCTCACCTACGAGCAGTACTTC. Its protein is CASSSTGTLTYEQYF.

The CDR3 DNA is TGTGCCAGCAGCTTGTTCGCTAGTCGTAATGAGCAGTTCTTC. As protein: CASSLFASRNEQFF. J is TRBJ2-1 and V is TRBV5-4; D gene ambiguous. Germline V CDR1 and CDR2: SGHNT, YYREEE (reference sequence). Trimming removed 1 base at V and 7 bases at J, with 12 bases between. CDR3 length: 14 residues.

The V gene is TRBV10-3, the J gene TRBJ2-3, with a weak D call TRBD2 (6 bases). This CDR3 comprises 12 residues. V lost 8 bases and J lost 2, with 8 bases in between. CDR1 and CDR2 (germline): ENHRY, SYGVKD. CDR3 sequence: CAIAGTTDTQYF. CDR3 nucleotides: TGTGCCATCGCGGGAACCACAGATACGCAGTATTTT.

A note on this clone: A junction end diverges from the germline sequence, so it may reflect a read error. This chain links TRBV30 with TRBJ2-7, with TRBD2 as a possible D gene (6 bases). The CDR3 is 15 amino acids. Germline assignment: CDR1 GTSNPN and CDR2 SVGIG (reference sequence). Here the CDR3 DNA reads TGTGCCTGGAAATACACCGGGACTCTCTCCGACGAGCAGTACTTC. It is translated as CAWKYTGTLSDEQYF.

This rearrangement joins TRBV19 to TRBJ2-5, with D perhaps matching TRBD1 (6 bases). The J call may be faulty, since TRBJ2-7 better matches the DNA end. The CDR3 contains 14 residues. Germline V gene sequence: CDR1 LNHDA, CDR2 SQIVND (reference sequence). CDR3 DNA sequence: TGTGCCAGTAGTACACCGGGACATTCCTACGAGCAGTACTTC. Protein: CASSTPGHSYEQYF.

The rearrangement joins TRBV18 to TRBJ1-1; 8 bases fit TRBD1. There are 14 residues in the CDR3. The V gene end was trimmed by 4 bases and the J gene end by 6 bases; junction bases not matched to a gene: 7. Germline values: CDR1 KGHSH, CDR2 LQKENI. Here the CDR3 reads CASSLGQGGSEAFF. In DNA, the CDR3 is TGTGCCAGCTCACTTGGACAGGGTGGGTCTGAAGCTTTCTTT.

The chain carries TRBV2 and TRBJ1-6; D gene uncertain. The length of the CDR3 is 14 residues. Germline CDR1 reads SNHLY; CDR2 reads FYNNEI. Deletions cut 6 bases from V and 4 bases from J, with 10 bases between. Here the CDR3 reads CASSSGEYNSPLHF. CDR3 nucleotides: TGTGCCAGCAGCTCGGGAGAATATAATTCACCCCTCCACTTT.

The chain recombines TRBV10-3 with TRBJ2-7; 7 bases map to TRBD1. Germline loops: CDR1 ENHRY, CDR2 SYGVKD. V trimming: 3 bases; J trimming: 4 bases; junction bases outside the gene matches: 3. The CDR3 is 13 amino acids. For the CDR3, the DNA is TGTGCCATCAGTGATGGCAGGGGGTACGAGCAGTACTTC. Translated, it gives CAISDGRGYEQYF.

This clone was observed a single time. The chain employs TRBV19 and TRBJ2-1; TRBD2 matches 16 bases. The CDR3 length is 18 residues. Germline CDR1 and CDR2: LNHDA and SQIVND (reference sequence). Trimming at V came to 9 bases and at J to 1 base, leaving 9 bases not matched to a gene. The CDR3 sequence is CASVPGLAGGGSYNEQFF. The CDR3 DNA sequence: TGTGCCAGCGTTCCGGGACTAGCGGGAGGGGGGTCCTACAATGAGCAGTTCTTC.

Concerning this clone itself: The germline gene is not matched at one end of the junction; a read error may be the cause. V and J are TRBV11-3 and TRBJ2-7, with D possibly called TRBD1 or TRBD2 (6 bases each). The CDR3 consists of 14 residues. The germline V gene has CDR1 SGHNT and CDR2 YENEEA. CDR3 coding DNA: TGTGCCAGCAGGTTAGGGGGGCAAGCCTACGAGCAGTACTTC. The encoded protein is CASRLGGQAYEQYF.

CDR3 bases: TGTGCCAGCAGTTTAGGTCCGGGACAGGGTACCGAGCAGTACTTC. It translates to CASSLGPGQGTEQYF. The chain combines TRBV27 with TRBJ2-7; 9 nucleotides line up with TRBD1. The CDR3 is 15 amino acids. Germline values: CDR1 MNHEY, CDR2 SMNVEV (reference sequence). After removal of 2 bases from V and 6 bases from J, the junction contained 8 bases not matched to a gene.

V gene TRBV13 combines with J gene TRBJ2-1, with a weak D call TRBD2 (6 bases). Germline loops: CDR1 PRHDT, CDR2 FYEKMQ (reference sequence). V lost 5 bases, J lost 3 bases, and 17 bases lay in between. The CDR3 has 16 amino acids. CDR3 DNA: TGTGCCAGCAGCCCGAGACTAGATCTAAGCTACAATGAGCAGTTCTTC. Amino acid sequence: CASSPRLDLSYNEQFF.

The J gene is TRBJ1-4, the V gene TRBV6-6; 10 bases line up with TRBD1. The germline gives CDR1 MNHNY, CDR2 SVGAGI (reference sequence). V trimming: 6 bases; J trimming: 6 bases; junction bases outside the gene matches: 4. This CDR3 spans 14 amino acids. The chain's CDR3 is CASSPGQGHEKLFF. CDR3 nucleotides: TGTGCCAGCAGCCCGGGACAGGGGCATGAAAAACTGTTTTTT.

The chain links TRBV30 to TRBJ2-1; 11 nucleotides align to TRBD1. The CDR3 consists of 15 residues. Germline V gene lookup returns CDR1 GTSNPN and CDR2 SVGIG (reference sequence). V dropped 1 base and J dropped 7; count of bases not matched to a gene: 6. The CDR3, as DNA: TGTGCCTGGAGTGGGACAGGGGGCGGAAGGAATGAGCAGTTCTTC. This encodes CAWSGTGGGRNEQFF.

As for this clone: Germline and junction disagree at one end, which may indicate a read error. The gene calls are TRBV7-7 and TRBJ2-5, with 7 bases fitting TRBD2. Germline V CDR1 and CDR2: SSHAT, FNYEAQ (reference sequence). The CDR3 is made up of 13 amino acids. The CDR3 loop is CASSLGGSETQYF. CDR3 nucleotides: TGTGCTAGCAGCTTAGGCGGGAGTGAGACCCAGTACTTC.

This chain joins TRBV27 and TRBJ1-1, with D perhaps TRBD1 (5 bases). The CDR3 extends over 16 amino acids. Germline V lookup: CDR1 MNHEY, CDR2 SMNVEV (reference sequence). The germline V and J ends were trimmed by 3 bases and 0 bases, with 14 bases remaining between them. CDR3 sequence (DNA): TGTGCCAGCAGTTTCTCTCTCTTGACAGTGAACACTGAAGCTTTCTTT. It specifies CASSFSLLTVNTEAFF.

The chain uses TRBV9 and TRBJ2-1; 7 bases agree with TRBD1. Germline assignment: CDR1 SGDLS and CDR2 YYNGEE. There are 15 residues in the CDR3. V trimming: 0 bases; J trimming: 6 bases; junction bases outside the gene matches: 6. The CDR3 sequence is CASSVVGDSTNEQFF. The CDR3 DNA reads TGTGCCAGCAGCGTAGTTGGGGACAGCACCAATGAGCAGTTCTTC.